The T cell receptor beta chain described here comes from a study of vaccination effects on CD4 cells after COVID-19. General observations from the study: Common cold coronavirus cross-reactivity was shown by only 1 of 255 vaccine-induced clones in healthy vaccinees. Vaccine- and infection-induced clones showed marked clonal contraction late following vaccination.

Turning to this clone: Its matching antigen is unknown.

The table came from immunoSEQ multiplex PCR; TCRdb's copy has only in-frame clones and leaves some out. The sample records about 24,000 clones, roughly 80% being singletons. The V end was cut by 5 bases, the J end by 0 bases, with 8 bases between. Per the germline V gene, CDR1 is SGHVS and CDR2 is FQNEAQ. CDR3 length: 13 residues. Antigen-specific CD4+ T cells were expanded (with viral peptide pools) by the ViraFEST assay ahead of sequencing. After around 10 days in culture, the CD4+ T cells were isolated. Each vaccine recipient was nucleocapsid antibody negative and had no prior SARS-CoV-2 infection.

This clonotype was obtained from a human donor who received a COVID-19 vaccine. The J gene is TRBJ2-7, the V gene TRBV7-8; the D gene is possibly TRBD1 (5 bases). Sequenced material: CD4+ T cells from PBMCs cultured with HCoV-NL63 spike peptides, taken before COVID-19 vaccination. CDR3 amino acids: CASSRRDSYEQYF. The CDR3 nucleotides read TGTGCCAGCAGCCGCAGGGACTCCTACGAGCAGTACTTC. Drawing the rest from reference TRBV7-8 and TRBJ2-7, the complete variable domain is GAGVSQSPRYKVAKRGQDVALRCDPISGHVSLFWYQQALGQGPEFLTYFQNEAQLDKSGLPSDRFFAERPEGSVSTLKIQRTQQEDSAVYLCASSRRDSYEQYFGPGTRLTVT.